The clone carrying this T cell receptor (beta chain) occurred many times. Its antigen remains unidentified. With V trimmed by 5 bases and J by 8 bases, 9 bases remained unmatched. The CDR3 has 14 residues. CDR1 SGHTA and CDR2 FQGNSA come from the germline V gene. The sample belongs to a study of T cell repertoires in cytomegalovirus infection. About the study: Public TCR beta signatures indicated both CMV infection and matching HLA type.

The study's findings and limits: The cumulative frequency of public TCR beta families identified carriers of CMV plus the relevant HLA. Clonotype analysis showed dominance of the ex vivo response by HLA-C-restricted CMV-specific TCR beta clonotypes.

TCRdb passed the reads through MiXCR, listing each CDR3 protein once. The sample records a few hundred thousand distinct CDR3 sequences, about 18% being singletons. What was sequenced was CD8+ T cells from PBMCs. This sequence joins TRBV7-2 and TRBJ1-2, with 9 bases identical to TRBD1. This TCR was sampled from a human donor in good health (CMV status not recorded). Some clones in this sample may be carry-over from other donors' samples. The CDR3 spells CASSISGTGSGYTF. CDR3 bases: TGTGCCAGCAGCATATCCGGGACAGGGTCCGGCTACACCTTC.